The 28 T cell receptor beta chains below all came from one sample that was sequenced in a study of T-cell memory formation after mild COVID-19 (dated by TCRdb to the early 2020s). The receptor library was made with 5' RACE. TCRdb names Illumina NovaSeq 6000 as the instrument used. TCRdb cleaned the public reads at Q25 with fastp, built clones with MiXCR and kept in-frame beta chains. Here each entry gathers all rows of one CDR3 protein and keeps the most common genes and DNA. The sample includes 250,000 or so distinct CDR3 sequences, with over 15% observed a single time. Clones ranked in the top ten supply more than 20% of the sample. The sample was PBMCs or a T cell subset sorted from them (not recorded which). Every receptor here comes from a man between 18 and 35 years old who had mild COVID-19 (a few samples of this study predate the infection). The sample titles of this study are shuffled in the database, so cell type and time point are left out; the donor was told from shared clones.

The J gene is TRBJ1-1, the V gene TRBV12-3 or TRBV12-4, with no clear D. Between the trimmed V and J ends, which lost 3 bases and 4 bases, there was a span of 6 bases. The CDR3 extends over 12 amino acids. The CDR3 sequence: CASSFYSTEAFF. Written as DNA, the CDR3 is TGTGCCAGCAGTTTTTATAGCACTGAAGCTTTCTTT.

The V call is TRBV5-1, the J call TRBJ2-2, with D perhaps matching TRBD2 (6 bases). The germline V gene encodes CDR1 SGHRS and CDR2 YFSETQ. This CDR3 has 14 residues. Trimming removed 7 bases at V and 5 bases at J, with 15 bases between. DNA of the CDR3: TGCGCCAGCCTGGAGGGATATGAAACCGGGGAGCTGTTTTTT. Protein sequence: CASLEGYETGELFF.

This clonotype was observed a handful of times. V and J are TRBV7-6 and TRBJ2-3; D is uncertain. V gave up 2 bases and J gave up 6 bases, with 15 bases separating them. The CDR3 totals 15 residues. Germline lookup yields CDR1 SGHVS and CDR2 FNYEAQ. The CDR3 nucleotides are TGTGCCAGCAGCTTAAGTTGGACCGGCCCCGATACGCAGTATTTT. Translation: CASSLSWTGPDTQYF.

This clonotype was seen repeatedly, ten times or more. This rearrangement joins TRBV7-2 to TRBJ2-5; no reliable D call. With 3 bases removed from V and 4 bases from J, the gap between germline ends came to 18 bases. CDR1 is SGHTA, CDR2 FQGNSA, per germline. The CDR3 extends over 16 amino acids. CDR3 nucleotides: TGTGCCAGCAGCTTTCAGGCGGTGACGATGTTAGAGACCCAGTACTTC. This sequence encodes CASSFQAVTMLETQYF.

This clonotype has only a few counts. This chain uses TRBV4-1 with TRBJ2-3, with D possibly matching TRBD2 (6 bases). This CDR3 comprises 17 residues. The ends were cut back, 0 bases at V and 1 base at J, with 14 bases in the middle. CDR1 is MGHRA, CDR2 YSYEKL, per germline. CDR3 protein: CASSQEGGGVGTDTQYF. DNA of the CDR3: TGCGCCAGCAGCCAAGAAGGAGGAGGGGTCGGCACAGATACGCAGTATTTT.

The chain employs TRBV7-2 and TRBJ2-2, with unresolved D. CDR1 and CDR2 from the germline V gene are SGHTA and FQGNSA. This CDR3 region has 16 residues. Trimming shortened V by 2 bases and J by 0 bases, and 10 bases separated the two germline ends. In nucleotides, the CDR3 is TGTGCCAGCAGCTTAATAGGCAGGCCGAACACCGGGGAGCTGTTTTTT. Protein product: CASSLIGRPNTGELFF.

The genes are TRBV28 and TRBJ1-1; TRBD1 might be the D (5 bases). The CDR3 spans 14 residues. The V gene's germline CDR1 is MDHEN and CDR2 SYDVKM. V gave up 8 bases and J gave up 4 bases, with 17 bases separating them. CDR3 nucleotide sequence: TGTGCCAGCTTCACTGGAGGCACAGGCACTGAAGCTTTCTTT. It translates to CASFTGGTGTEAFF.

This clonotype turned up a few times. J is TRBJ2-3 and V is TRBV6-2 or TRBV6-3; TRBD1 might be the D (5 bases). V dropped 2 bases and J dropped 6 bases, with 12 bases sitting between them. The CDR3 totals 14 residues. Germline CDR1 and CDR2: MNHEY and SVGEGT. CDR3 sequence reads: CASSYRPAGDTQYF. CDR3 DNA: TGTGCCAGCAGTTACCGACCCGCAGGGGATACGCAGTATTTT.

The V call is TRBV5-1, the J call TRBJ2-7; 8 positions match TRBD1. This CDR3 is built from 14 residues. Germline lookup yields CDR1 SGHRS and CDR2 YFSETQ. With 3 bases clipped from V and 3 bases from J, the junction kept 5 bases outside the gene matches. As DNA, the CDR3 is TGCGCCAGCAGCTACGGACAGGGTCTCTACGAGCAGTACTTC. This gives the protein CASSYGQGLYEQYF.

The chain uses TRBV28 and TRBJ2-3; D possibly uses TRBD1 or TRBD2 (6 bases each). The V gene's germline CDR1 is MDHEN and CDR2 SYDVKM. This CDR3 contains 15 residues. The V and J ends lost 3 bases and 11 bases respectively, with 21 bases between them. The CDR3 loop is CASSLDRGLKGGQYF. Here the CDR3 DNA reads TGTGCCAGCAGTTTGGACCGGGGCCTTAAGGGGGGGCAGTATTTT.

This clonotype was seen a handful of times. The chain uses TRBV5-1 and TRBJ2-2; D is tentatively TRBD1 or TRBD2 (6 bases each). The V and J ends lost 5 bases and 2 bases respectively, with 13 bases between them. The CDR3 length is 15 residues. Germline V gene data show CDR1 as SGHRS and CDR2 as YFSETQ. CDR3 DNA: TGCGCCAGCAGTCTCCGGGGGCATAACACCGGGGAGCTGTTTTTT. It translates to CASSLRGHNTGELFF.

This chain uses TRBV20-1 with TRBJ2-1, with 11 bases lining up with TRBD2. J lost 10 bases, V lost 6 bases, and 11 bases had no gene match. Germline V gene lookup returns CDR1 DFQATT and CDR2 SNEGSKA (reference sequence). The CDR3 is 14 residues long. The DNA of the CDR3 is TGCAGTGCCCCAGATAGCGGGGGGGCGCGAGAGCAGTTCTTC. Its protein product is CSAPDSGGAREQFF.

This clonotype appeared many times. This sequence joins TRBV20-1 and TRBJ2-3; tentatively, D is TRBD1 (6 bases). Germline CDR1 and CDR2: DFQATT and SNEGSKA (reference sequence). The ends were cut back, 0 bases at V and 2 bases at J, with 18 bases in the middle. This CDR3 spans 17 amino acids. CDR3 residues: CSAREGQGSFPTDTQYF. CDR3 sequence (DNA): TGCAGTGCTAGAGAAGGCCAGGGGTCTTTTCCCACAGATACGCAGTATTTT.

The chain couples TRBV7-9 to TRBJ1-5; no clear D gene. This CDR3 has 15 amino acids. V lost 5 bases to trimming and J lost 7 bases, with 18 bases between them. Germline CDR1 SEHNR, CDR2 FQNEAQ (reference sequence). The CDR3 nucleotides read TGTGCCAGCAGCCCTCCCGGCGGGCGTTTACAGCCCCAGCATTTT. Amino acid sequence: CASSPPGGRLQPQHF.

V and J are TRBV4-1 and TRBJ2-5, with TRBD2 matching over 16 bases. CDR1 and CDR2 (germline): MGHRA, YSYEKL. This CDR3 has 19 residues. The trim removed 7 bases at V and 2 bases at J, leaving 13 bases unmatched. The CDR3 region has the DNA TGCGCCAGCACCCTGGGACTAGCGGGGGGGCCAGAGTGGCAAGAGACCCAGTACTTC. Translation gives CASTLGLAGGPEWQETQYF.

This clonotype was observed a single time. The chain has TRBV2 and TRBJ2-2; TRBD1 agrees at 8 bases. The V and J ends lost 7 bases and 1 base, in that order; junction bases with no gene match: 5. The CDR3 is 15 amino acids. Germline assignment: CDR1 SNHLY and CDR2 FYNNEI. The CDR3: CASNRQGRNTGELFF. The CDR3 nucleotides read TGTGCCAGCAACCGACAGGGGAGGAACACCGGGGAGCTGTTTTTT.

This clonotype has more than one count but fewer than ten. The chain employs TRBV4-1 and TRBJ2-2; 9 positions match TRBD2. Germline-derived CDR1 and CDR2 are MGHRA and YSYEKL. The CDR3 runs to 16 residues. The junction had 4 bases not matched to a gene; V was cut back by 0 bases and J by 5 bases. As DNA, the CDR3 is TGCGCCAGCAGCCAAGAGCGGGGGGGCCGGACCGGGGAGCTGTTTTTT. This gives the protein CASSQERGGRTGELFF.

This chain uses TRBV4-3 with TRBJ2-7; D gene uncertain. The ends were cut back, 1 base at V and 1 base at J, with 11 bases in the middle. The CDR3 is made up of 15 amino acids. Germline CDR1 is LGHNA and CDR2 is YSLEER. This CDR3 reads CASSQGVTASYEQYF. DNA for the CDR3: TGCGCCAGCAGCCAAGGGGTGACCGCTTCCTACGAGCAGTACTTC.

This chain joins TRBV18 and TRBJ1-4; perhaps TRBD1 as D (5 bases). The CDR3 covers 18 residues. The V and J ends lost 4 bases and 0 bases respectively, with 18 bases between them. CDR1 KGHSH and CDR2 LQKENI come from the germline V gene. For the CDR3, the DNA is TGTGCCAGCTCACTACGAACCGTCGGGGGGGCAACTAATGAAAAACTGTTTTTT. As protein: CASSLRTVGGATNEKLFF.

This chain connects TRBV21-1 to TRBJ1-3. TRBV21-1 is an annotated pseudogene. This CDR3 contains 17 residues. The CDR3 nucleotides are TGTGCCAGCAGCCCCAGGGAGGGCAGTAGCTCTGGAAACACCATATATTTT. Encoded protein: CASSPREGSSSGNTIYF.

The V gene is TRBV5-8, the J gene TRBJ2-5; D is undetermined. The CDR3 sequence is 13 residues long. Germline V gene data show CDR1 as SGHTS and CDR2 as YDEGEE. V gave up 4 bases and J gave up 5 bases, with 12 bases separating them. The CDR3 nucleotides read TGTGCCAGCAGCAACGGGTTTCGGGAGACCCAGTACTTC. This translates into CASSNGFRETQYF.

V and J are TRBV4-1 and TRBJ1-2; no definite D call. In germline, CDR1 is MGHRA, CDR2 YSYEKL. V lost 4 bases, J lost 8 bases, and 17 bases lay in between. This CDR3 has 14 amino acids. This CDR3 reads CASSPTEGSGGYTF. The CDR3 DNA follows: TGCGCCAGCAGCCCGACGGAGGGTTCGGGAGGCTACACCTTC.

The chain employs TRBV7-2 and TRBJ2-5; 9 bases map to TRBD1. CDR1 is SGHTA and CDR2 is FQGNSA in the germline V gene. This CDR3 is 15 amino acids long. The V gene end was trimmed by 0 bases and the J gene end by 3 bases; junction bases not matched to a gene: 2. The CDR3 region is CASSLAGTGKETQYF. The CDR3 nucleotides are TGTGCCAGCAGCTTAGCGGGGACAGGGAAAGAGACCCAGTACTTC.

This clonotype was seen more than once but under ten times. The V gene is TRBV20-1, the J gene TRBJ2-3; TRBD1 or TRBD2 may be the D gene (5 bases each). Per germline, CDR1 DFQATT and CDR2 SNEGSKA (reference sequence). CDR3 length: 13 residues. Deletions cut 5 bases from V and 2 bases from J, with 11 bases between. This chain's CDR3 is CSAAEGTTDTQYF. For the CDR3, the DNA is TGCAGTGCTGCCGAGGGGACCACAGATACGCAGTATTTT.

In this sample, this clonotype turned up many times. This rearrangement joins TRBV5-1 to TRBJ1-1; TRBD1 matches 8 bases. The CDR3 has 14 residues. Per germline, CDR1 SGHRS and CDR2 YFSETQ. The ends lost 0 bases at V and 8 bases at J; junction bases unmatched: 6. The CDR3 sequence: CASSLAQQGGEAFF. The DNA of the CDR3 is TGCGCCAGCAGCTTGGCCCAACAGGGGGGGGAAGCTTTCTTT.

This clonotype came up a few times. Possible read error: a much larger clone is one base away. J is TRBJ2-3 and V is TRBV6-6; D gene ambiguous. Germline CDR1 reads MNHNY; CDR2 reads SVGAGI (reference sequence). V was clipped by 5 bases and J by 2 bases, with 5 bases between them. CDR3 size: 12 residues. CDR3 bases: TGTGCCAGCAGTGACATCACAGATACGCAGTATTTT. This gives the protein CASSDITDTQYF.

The chain joins TRBV4-2 to TRBJ1-6; D is possibly TRBD1 (5 bases). The CDR3 covers 16 residues. The germline V gene has CDR1 LGHNA and CDR2 YNFKEQ. V dropped 0 bases and J dropped 4 bases, with 10 bases sitting between them. The CDR3: CASSQDWGLYNSPLHF. The CDR3 region has the DNA TGTGCCAGCAGCCAAGATTGGGGGTTGTATAATTCACCCCTCCACTTT.

This clonotype was picked up a small number of times. The chain couples TRBV7-3 to TRBJ2-3; D perhaps matches TRBD2 (5 bases). Looked up from germline, CDR1 is SGHTA and CDR2 is FQGTGA. The CDR3 runs 13 residues. V lost 5 bases and J lost 8, with 14 bases in between. The CDR3 DNA sequence: TGTGCCAGCAGCACCACTGGGAGCGCTACGCAGTATTTT. Its protein product is CASSTTGSATQYF. The full variable domain, rest sourced from reference TRBV7-3 and TRBJ2-3, is GAGVSQTPSNKVTEKGKYVELRCDPISGHTALYWYRQSLGQGPEFLIYFQGTGAADDSGLPNDRFFAVRPEGSVSTLKIQRTERGDSAVYLCASSTTGSATQYFGPGTRLTVL.